A single sample is the source of the 30 T cell receptor beta chains below, sequenced in a study of cytomegalovirus exposure and HLA in healthy donors. PCR involved 60 Vbeta and 13 Jbeta primers. Clones were read by immunoSEQ multiplex PCR, and TCRdb kept only the in-frame ones, dropping some. The table shows about 200,000 clones, with 65% to 85% occurring only once. The sample consisted of PBMCs. Receptor source: a man aged 25-45 years in good health and CMV-seronegative.

Concerning this clone: The junction and the germline gene differ at one end; a read error may be behind it. V usage is TRBV7-9 and J usage is TRBJ1-1; 7 bases agree with TRBD1. Germline V lookup: CDR1 SEHNR, CDR2 FQNEAQ (reference sequence). This CDR3 contains 14 residues. DNA of the CDR3: TGTTCCAGCAGCTTGGGACAGATGAACACTGAAGCTTTCTTT. It is translated as CSSSLGQMNTEAFF. The whole variable domain, remainder taken from reference TRBV7-9 and TRBJ1-1, is DTGVSQNPRHKITKRGQNVTFRCDPISEHNRLYWYRQTLGQGPEFLTYFQNEAQLEKSRLLSDRFSAERPKGSFSTLEIQRTEQGDSAMYLCSSSLGQMNTEAFFGQGTRLTVV.

This rearrangement joins TRBV7-2 to TRBJ2-5; TRBD2 matches at 7 bases. The CDR3 spans 14 residues. The V segment lost 0 bases and the J segment 5 bases; nucleotides outside the gene matches: 3. CDR1 and CDR2 from the germline V gene are SGHTA and FQGNSA. For the CDR3, the DNA is TGTGCCAGCAGCTTAGCGGGAGGGGCTGAGACCCAGTACTTC. Translating gives CASSLAGGAETQYF.

The chain carries TRBV6-5 and TRBJ1-5; the match to TRBD1 covers 9 bases. The CDR3 is 15 residues long. V dropped 6 bases and J dropped 3; count of bases not matched to a gene: 6. Per the germline V gene, CDR1 is MNHEY and CDR2 is SVGAGI. The CDR3 DNA follows: TGTGCCAGCAGAAAGACAGGGGGAAACAATCAGCCCCAGCATTTT. This encodes CASRKTGGNNQPQHF.

The CDR3 region has the DNA TGCGCCAGCAGCTTGGGTGGCGGGGGGACCTCCTACGAGCAGTACTTC. As protein: CASSLGGGGTSYEQYF. The chain links TRBV5-1 to TRBJ2-7; 8 nucleotides line up with TRBD2. The germline V gene has CDR1 SGHRS and CDR2 YFSETQ. With V trimmed by 0 bases and J by 0 bases, 5 bases remained unmatched. This CDR3 contains 16 residues.

The J gene is TRBJ2-3, the V gene TRBV9; TRBD2 matches at 13 bases. This CDR3 has 15 residues. The V and J ends lost 5 bases and 6 bases, in that order; junction bases with no gene match: 6. CDR1 and CDR2 (germline): SGDLS, YYNGEE. Here the CDR3 DNA reads TGTGCCAGCAGTTCAACTAGCGGGGGGGTGGATACGCAGTATTTT. Translated, it gives CASSSTSGGVDTQYF.

CDR3 in DNA: TGTGCCAGTAGTATAGGGCGGCAGGGTCCCGGGGAGCTGTTTTTT. This gives the protein CASSIGRQGPGELFF. The V call is TRBV19, the J call TRBJ2-2; D possibly corresponds to TRBD1 (5 bases). This CDR3 comprises 15 residues. Trimming stripped 1 base from V and 6 bases from J, with 12 bases between. In germline, CDR1 is LNHDA, CDR2 SQIVND (reference sequence).

The chain couples TRBV9 to TRBJ2-1, with 9 bases that match TRBD1. V lost 7 bases to trimming and J lost 6 bases; unmatched junction nucleotides: 17. From germline, CDR1 is SGDLS and CDR2 YYNGEE. This CDR3 is 17 amino acids long. The CDR3 DNA reads as TGTGCCAGCCCGAAAGTGCCCGAGGGACAGGGTGTCAATGAGCAGTTCTTC. Translating gives CASPKVPEGQGVNEQFF. Supplemented by reference TRBV9 and TRBJ2-1, the full variable domain reads DSGVTQTPKHLITATGQRVTLRCSPRSGDLSVYWYQQSLDQGLQFLIQYYNGEERAKGNILERFSAQQFPDLHSELNLSSLELGDSALYFCASPKVPEGQGVNEQFFGPGTRLTVL.

This chain links TRBV25-1 with TRBJ2-3; 7 bases line up with TRBD2. V lost 2 bases and J lost 0; bases outside the gene matches: 8. Per the germline V gene, CDR1 is MGHDK and CDR2 is SYGVNS. The CDR3 covers 17 residues. The CDR3 region has the DNA TGTGCCAGCAGTGAAGGGGGGGGACCGCCCAGCACAGATACGCAGTATTTT. It codes for CASSEGGGPPSTDTQYF.

With respect to this clone: Compared with germline, one end of the junction differs, possibly owing to a read error. The chain has TRBV4-2 and TRBJ2-5; TRBD2 matches 7 bases. There are 17 residues in the CDR3. Per the germline V gene, CDR1 is LGHNA and CDR2 is YNFKEQ. The DNA for the CDR3 is TGTGCCAGCACCCAACAGGCCAGCGGGGCATTTATAGAGACCCAGTACTTC. Translation: CASTQQASGAFIETQYF.

The V call is TRBV7-8, the J call TRBJ2-5, with 12 positions matching TRBD2. Germline V lookup: CDR1 SGHVS, CDR2 FQNEAQ. The CDR3 is 18 residues long. J gave up 1 base and V 1 base, and 7 bases lay outside the gene matches. CDR3 DNA sequence: TGTGCCAGCAGCTTAGGAACTCTAGCGGGGGGGCCCCAAGAGACCCAGTACTTC. Its protein is CASSLGTLAGGPQETQYF.

This clone was detected only once. V is TRBV18 and J is TRBJ2-3; D not resolved. V was clipped by 3 bases and J by 2 bases, with 15 bases between them. The length of the CDR3 is 16 residues. The V gene's germline CDR1 is KGHSH and CDR2 LQKENI. The CDR3 loop reads CASSPERQSLTDTQYF. The CDR3, as DNA: TGTGCCAGCTCACCGGAGAGGCAGAGCCTCACAGATACGCAGTATTTT.

The chain joins TRBV12-5 to TRBJ2-1; TRBD2 aligns across 7 bases. The CDR3 is made up of 11 amino acids. Germline CDR1 and CDR2: LGHNT and FRNRAP. J was trimmed by 9 bases and V by 6 bases; bases with no gene match: 2. The CDR3 region has the DNA TGTGCTAGTGGGGAGCGGGGTGAGCAGTTCTTC. The encoded protein is CASGERGEQFF.

V gene TRBV6-5 combines with J gene TRBJ2-3; 9 bases line up with TRBD2. V dropped 6 bases and J dropped 4; count of bases not matched to a gene: 8. Germline CDR1 and CDR2: MNHEY and SVGAGI. The CDR3 has 15 amino acids. The CDR3 protein is CASSRGGGSADTQYF. For the CDR3, the DNA is TGTGCCAGCAGCCGCGGGGGGGGCAGCGCAGATACGCAGTATTTT.

This clone has just a few counts. This sequence joins TRBV9 and TRBJ1-1; D unclear. V was pared by 2 bases and J by 0 bases, with 5 bases between. The CDR3 totals 13 residues. The germline gives CDR1 SGDLS, CDR2 YYNGEE. The CDR3 DNA follows: TGTGCCAGCAGCGTCGGGATGAACACTGAAGCTTTCTTT. Residues: CASSVGMNTEAFF.

The chain has TRBV7-2 and TRBJ1-2; D is possibly TRBD1 (6 bases). V gave up 5 bases and J gave up 8 bases, with 24 bases separating them. The CDR3 is 16 residues long. The germline CDR1 and CDR2 sequences are SGHTA and FQGNSA. Written as DNA, the CDR3 is TGTGCCAGCAGCAGGGAAGAACGGACAGAAAGAGGAGGCTACACCTTC. Translation gives CASSREERTERGGYTF.

The chain employs TRBV18 and TRBJ1-1, with a weak D call TRBD1 (5 bases). Trimming removed 3 bases from V and 1 base from J, with 12 bases in between. The CDR3 sequence is 15 residues long. Germline loops: CDR1 KGHSH, CDR2 LQKENI. The CDR3 reads CASSPPGLQNTEAFF. The CDR3 DNA reads TGTGCCAGCTCACCTCCGGGACTCCAGAACACTGAAGCTTTCTTT.

J is TRBJ2-7 and V is TRBV28, with 11 bases fitting TRBD2. CDR3 length equals 16 residues. V lost 5 bases to trimming and J lost 0 bases; unmatched junction nucleotides: 6. The V gene's germline CDR1 is MDHEN and CDR2 SYDVKM. CDR3 DNA sequence: TGTGCCAGCAGTCCACTAGCGGGGGACCTCTCCTACGAGCAGTACTTC. It translates to CASSPLAGDLSYEQYF.

The rearrangement uses TRBV18 and TRBJ2-2, with D possibly being TRBD2 (6 bases). Trimming left V 4 bases short and J 5 bases short, with 14 bases between. Germline V gene sequence: CDR1 KGHSH, CDR2 LQKENI. This CDR3 has 15 residues. The CDR3 here is CASSLLAPETGELFF. DNA of the CDR3: TGTGCCAGCTCACTACTAGCTCCAGAGACCGGGGAGCTGTTTTTT.

J is TRBJ2-5 and V is TRBV7-9; 12 positions match TRBD2. CDR3 length: 16 residues. The V gene's germline CDR1 is SEHNR and CDR2 FQNEAQ (reference sequence). V dropped 5 bases and J dropped 5; count of bases not matched to a gene: 9. CDR3 loop: CASSPLAGGRRETQYF. As DNA, the CDR3 is TGTGCCAGCAGCCCACTAGCGGGGGGCCGGAGGGAGACCCAGTACTTC. Full variable domain (outside the CDR3, taken from reference TRBV7-9 and TRBJ2-5): DTGVSQNPRHKITKRGQNVTFRCDPISEHNRLYWYRQTLGQGPEFLTYFQNEAQLEKSRLLSDRFSAERPKGSFSTLEIQRTEQGDSAMYLCASSPLAGGRRETQYFGPGTRLLVL.

The J gene is TRBJ1-1, the V gene TRBV7-2; D gene unclear. The V and J ends lost 2 bases and 0 bases respectively, with 7 bases between them. CDR1 and CDR2 (germline): SGHTA, FQGNSA. The length of the CDR3 is 14 residues. The CDR3, as DNA: TGTGCCAGCAGCTTAACGTGGCTGAACACTGAAGCTTTCTTT. It specifies CASSLTWLNTEAFF.

The rearrangement joins TRBV5-1 to TRBJ2-1, with D uncertain. V was shortened by 4 bases and J by 0 bases, with 11 bases between the two germline ends. The CDR3 has 15 residues. Germline CDR1 SGHRS, CDR2 YFSETQ. DNA for the CDR3: TGCGCCAGCAGCCTTAGTCCGAGCTCCTACAATGAGCAGTTCTTC. As protein: CASSLSPSSYNEQFF.

The rearrangement uses TRBV7-3 and TRBJ2-2; D is possibly TRBD1 (6 bases). CDR3 length: 17 amino acids. In germline, CDR1 is SGHTA, CDR2 FQGTGA. Deletions cut 2 bases from V and 2 bases from J, with 15 bases between. The CDR3 coding sequence is TGTGCCAGCAGCTTATCCCCGGGGACAACTAACACCGGGGAGCTGTTTTTT. Its translation is CASSLSPGTTNTGELFF. The complete variable domain, with remaining parts taken from reference TRBV7-3 and TRBJ2-2, reads GAGVSQTPSNKVTEKGKYVELRCDPISGHTALYWYRQSLGQGPEFLIYFQGTGAADDSGLPNDRFFAVRPEGSVSTLKIQRTERGDSAVYLCASSLSPGTTNTGELFFGEGSRLTVL.

J is TRBJ2-3 and V is TRBV4-2; TRBD2 matches at 9 bases. V was clipped by 0 bases and J by 4 bases; unmatched bases: 8. Germline values: CDR1 LGHNA, CDR2 YNFKEQ. CDR3 length: 17 residues. The chain's CDR3 is CASSQERAGGPADTQYF. In DNA, the CDR3 is TGTGCCAGCAGCCAAGAGCGTGCGGGGGGGCCGGCAGATACGCAGTATTTT.

The V gene is TRBV7-3, the J gene TRBJ1-1; weak D call: TRBD1 (5 bases). Germline V gives CDR1 SGHTA, CDR2 FQGTGA. The CDR3 has 14 amino acids. The germline V and J ends were trimmed by 5 bases and 1 base, with 11 bases remaining between them. CDR3 bases: TGTGCCAGCAGCGAGTCAGGGCCGAACACTGAAGCTTTCTTT. Translating it yields CASSESGPNTEAFF. The entire variable domain, with the rest obtained from reference TRBV7-3 and TRBJ1-1, is as follows: GAGVSQTPSNKVTEKGKYVELRCDPISGHTALYWYRQSLGQGPEFLIYFQGTGAADDSGLPNDRFFAVRPEGSVSTLKIQRTERGDSAVYLCASSESGPNTEAFFGQGTRLTVV.

The CDR3 DNA follows: TGTGCCAGCAGTTTCACAGGGGATAGGCAGCCCCAGCATTTT. As protein: CASSFTGDRQPQHF. The V call is TRBV27, the J call TRBJ1-5; 7 bases are shared with TRBD1. Trimming removed 3 bases from V and 7 bases from J; junction bases left unmatched: 6. The CDR3 is 14 amino acids. CDR1 is MNHEY, CDR2 SMNVEV, per germline (reference sequence).

The chain is built from TRBV5-4 and TRBJ2-7, with TRBD1 identical over 9 bases. The CDR3 extends over 15 amino acids. Germline CDR1 and CDR2: SGHNT and YYREEE (reference sequence). The V segment lost 2 bases and the J segment 5 bases; nucleotides outside the gene matches: 8. The CDR3 DNA reads as TGTGCCAGCAGCTTATCCGGGACAGGGATGGACGAGCAGTACTTC. As protein: CASSLSGTGMDEQYF.

The V call is TRBV28, the J call TRBJ1-4; 9 bases fit TRBD1. Germline values: CDR1 MDHEN, CDR2 SYDVKM. The trim removed 6 bases at V and 3 bases at J, leaving 5 bases unmatched. The CDR3 runs to 15 residues. The CDR3 reads CASSPQGASNEKLFF. CDR3 in DNA: TGTGCCAGCAGCCCACAGGGGGCATCTAATGAAAAACTGTTTTTT. Combining the CDR3 with reference TRBV28 and TRBJ1-4 gives the whole variable domain DVKVTQSSRYLVKRTGEKVFLECVQDMDHENMFWYRQDPGLGLRLIYFSYDVKMKEKGDIPEGYSVSREKKERFSLILESASTNQTSMYLCASSPQGASNEKLFFGSGTQLSVL.

This clone was seen a few times. The chain employs TRBV7-3 and TRBJ1-1; D is uncertain. The V end was cut by 1 base, the J end by 0 bases, with 12 bases between. Germline V lookup: CDR1 SGHTA, CDR2 FQGTGA. There are 16 residues in the CDR3. CDR3 amino acids: CASSLRASPLNTEAFF. The CDR3 coding sequence is TGTGCCAGCAGCTTAAGGGCAAGTCCTTTGAACACTGAAGCTTTCTTT. Complete variable domain (other parts from reference TRBV7-3 and TRBJ1-1): GAGVSQTPSNKVTEKGKYVELRCDPISGHTALYWYRQSLGQGPEFLIYFQGTGAADDSGLPNDRFFAVRPEGSVSTLKIQRTERGDSAVYLCASSLRASPLNTEAFFGQGTRLTVV.

The chain is built from TRBV7-2 and TRBJ1-1, with TRBD1 identical over 7 bases. Germline V CDR1 and CDR2: SGHTA, FQGNSA. J was trimmed by 2 bases and V by 3 bases; bases with no gene match: 9. The CDR3 extends over 16 amino acids. The CDR3 DNA follows: TGTGCCAGCAGCTTGGACTGGGACAGAACTAACACTGAAGCTTTCTTT. Its protein is CASSLDWDRTNTEAFF.

V gene TRBV19 combines with J gene TRBJ2-7; TRBD1 aligns across 7 bases. Germline CDR1 and CDR2: LNHDA and SQIVND (reference sequence). V lost 4 bases to trimming and J lost 7 bases; unmatched junction nucleotides: 19. This CDR3 spans 17 amino acids. CDR3 bases: TGTGCCAGTAGTACCGACAGGGAAAGTGATGGGATACGGGAGCAGTACTTC. Protein product: CASSTDRESDGIREQYF. The full variable domain, completed using reference TRBV19 and TRBJ2-7, is DGGITQSPKYLFRKEGQNVTLSCEQNLNHDAMYWYRQDPGQGLRLIYYSQIVNDFQKGDIAEGYSVSREKKESFPLTVTSAQKNPTAFYLCASSTDRESDGIREQYFGPGTRLTVT.